These 4 T cell receptor beta chains came from one sample sequenced in a study of T-cell memory formation after mild COVID-19. One entry per CDR3 protein, called by TCRdb with MiXCR from the 5' RACE reads. The sample consists of around 340,000 distinct CDR3 sequences, roughly 13% of them appearing once. The specimen sequenced was PBMCs or a T cell subset sorted from them (not recorded which). These receptors originate from a man aged 18 to 30 who had mild COVID-19 (a few samples of this study predate the infection). Cell type and time point are not known.

This clonotype was seen a handful of times. The V call is TRBV6-6, the J call TRBJ2-6, with TRBD1 matching 9 bases. This CDR3 contains 17 residues. Trimming cost V 5 bases and J 1 base; bases outside gene matches: 6. Germline-derived CDR1 and CDR2 are MNHNY and SVGAGI (reference sequence). The CDR3 loop is CASSRTGAQSGANVLTF. The CDR3 nucleotides are TGTGCCAGCAGTCGGACAGGGGCGCAGTCTGGGGCCAACGTCCTGACTTTC.

The chain couples TRBV4-2 to TRBJ2-5, with 12 nucleotides matching TRBD2. The CDR3 totals 18 residues. Trimming cost V 1 base and J 1 base; bases outside gene matches: 7. In germline, CDR1 is LGHNA, CDR2 YNFKEQ. The CDR3, as DNA: TGTGCCAGCAGCCAAGGCCTCGTGACTAGCGGGGGCCAAGAGACCCAGTACTTC. Translated, it gives CASSQGLVTSGGQETQYF.

The chain combines TRBV19 with TRBJ1-5; D gene uncertain. This CDR3 is built from 15 residues. CDR1 LNHDA and CDR2 SQIVND come from the germline V gene (reference sequence). V was shortened by 3 bases and J by 4 bases, with 13 bases between the two germline ends. CDR3 residues: CASSIAHLGNQPQHF. The CDR3 DNA sequence: TGTGCCAGTAGTATCGCCCACTTGGGGAATCAGCCCCAGCATTTT.

This clonotype came up a few times. This chain uses TRBV28 with TRBJ2-5, with 7 bases matching TRBD1. V shed 4 bases, J shed 2 bases, and the junction held 1 base outside the gene matches. CDR1 is MDHEN and CDR2 is SYDVKM in the germline V gene. The CDR3 loop spans 13 amino acids. The CDR3 here is CASSSGQQETQYF. The CDR3 bases are TGTGCCAGCAGTTCGGGACAGCAAGAGACCCAGTACTTC.